The sequence of this TCR beta chain was determined in a study of T cell repertoires in cytomegalovirus infection. V lost 5 bases to trimming and J lost 3 bases; unmatched junction nucleotides: 5. Germline CDR1 reads SGHVS; CDR2 reads FQNEAQ. This CDR3 region has 15 residues. TCRdb recomputed calls from the reads with MiXCR, one row per CDR3 protein. The sample lists about 920,000 distinct CDR3 sequences, roughly 30% seen once, with roughly 12% in the top ten. This clonotype was detected ten times or more. Its antigen is unidentified. Sequences were derived from cultured CD8+ T cells from PBMCs, sampled from culture after CMV antigen stimulation. The chain combines TRBV7-8 with TRBJ2-1, with TRBD1 matching over 9 bases. This sequence originates from a human donor in good health (CMV status not recorded). Some clones in this sample may be carry-over from other donors' samples. CDR3 DNA: TGTGCCAGCAGCAGAGACAGGGGGGACTACAATGAGCAGTTCTTC. This codes for CASSRDRGDYNEQFF.